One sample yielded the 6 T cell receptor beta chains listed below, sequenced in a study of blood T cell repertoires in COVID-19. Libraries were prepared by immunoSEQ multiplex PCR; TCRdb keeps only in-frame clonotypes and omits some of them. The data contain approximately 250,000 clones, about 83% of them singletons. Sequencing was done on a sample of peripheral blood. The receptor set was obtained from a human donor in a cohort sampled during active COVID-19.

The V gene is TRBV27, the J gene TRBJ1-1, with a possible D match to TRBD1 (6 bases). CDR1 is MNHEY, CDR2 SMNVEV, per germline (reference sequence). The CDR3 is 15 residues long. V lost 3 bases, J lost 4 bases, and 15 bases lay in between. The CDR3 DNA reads TGTGCCAGCAGTTTGTGGGGGGGGCGCGGCACTGAAGCTTTCTTT. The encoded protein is CASSLWGGRGTEAFF.

The CDR3 region has the DNA TGTGCCAGCAGCACAGCTCATGCCCCGCGCAGAGATACGCAGTATTTT. It is translated as CASSTAHAPRRDTQYF. This chain uses TRBV5-5 with TRBJ2-3; D remains unclear. In germline, CDR1 is SGHKS, CDR2 YYEKEE (reference sequence). V was pared by 4 bases and J by 5 bases, with 20 bases between. The CDR3 loop spans 16 amino acids.

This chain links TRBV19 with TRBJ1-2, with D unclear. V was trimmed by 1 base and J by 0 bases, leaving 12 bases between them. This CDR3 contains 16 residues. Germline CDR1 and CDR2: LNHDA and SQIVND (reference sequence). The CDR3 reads CASSIGPRQANYGYTF. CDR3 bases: TGTGCCAGTAGTATAGGCCCCCGACAAGCTAACTATGGCTACACCTTC.

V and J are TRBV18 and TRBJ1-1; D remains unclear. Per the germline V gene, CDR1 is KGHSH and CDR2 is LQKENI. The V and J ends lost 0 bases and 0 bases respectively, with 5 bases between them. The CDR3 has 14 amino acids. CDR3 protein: CASSPPLLNTEAFF. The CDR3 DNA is TGTGCCAGCTCACCACCTCTCTTGAACACTGAAGCTTTCTTT.

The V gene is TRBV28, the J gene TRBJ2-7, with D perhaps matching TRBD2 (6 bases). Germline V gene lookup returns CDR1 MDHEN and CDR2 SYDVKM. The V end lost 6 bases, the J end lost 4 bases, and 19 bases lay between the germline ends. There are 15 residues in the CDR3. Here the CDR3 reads CASSRSGGALYEQYF. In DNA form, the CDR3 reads TGTGCCAGCAGCCGGTCCGGGGGAGCTCTTTACGAGCAGTACTTC.

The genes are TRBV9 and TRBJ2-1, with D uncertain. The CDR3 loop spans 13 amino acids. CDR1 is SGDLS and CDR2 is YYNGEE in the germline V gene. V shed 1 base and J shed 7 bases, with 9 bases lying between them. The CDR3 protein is CASSVSLPNEQFF. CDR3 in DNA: TGTGCCAGCAGCGTAAGTCTACCAAATGAGCAGTTCTTC.